A selection of T cell receptor beta chains follows, all from one sample in a study of shared clonotypes between healthy human individuals. Profiling relied on immunoSEQ multiplex PCR, and the TCRdb table lists in-frame clones only, not all of them. The top ten hold 13% of the sample, which has hundreds of thousands of clones, 76% seen once. Material: PBMCs. Receptors originate from a woman aged 40 to 50 in good health. Some clones in this sample may be carry-over from other donors' samples. CDR3s include the opening cysteine and the closing phenylalanine or tryptophan. D genes are given only for firm matches. The listing skips clone size in some rows; elsewhere it reads once, few, many or a size class.

NA	TRBV5-4	TRBJ2-1	TRBD2	TGTGCCAGCAGCTCTTCTAGCGGGAGCTCCTACAATGAGCAGTTCTTC	CASSSSSGSSYNEQFF
NA	TRBV15	TRBJ1-1	NA	TGTGCCACCAGCAGAGATCGGGTGAACACTGAAGCTTTCTTT	CATSRDRVNTEAFF
NA	TRBV11-2	TRBJ2-3	TRBD2	TGTGCCAGCAGCTGGACTAGCGGGAGGGGAATGGATACGCAGTATTTT	CASSWTSGRGMDTQYF
NA	TRBV20-1	TRBJ1-2	NA	TGCAGTGTTTGGGTAAACTATGGCTACACCTTC	CSVWVNYGYTF
NA	TRBV5-1	TRBJ2-5	NA	TGCGCCAGCAGCTCATACAACCGGGAGACCCAGTACTTC	CASSSYNRETQYF
NA	TRBV2	TRBJ1-1	NA	TGTGCCAGCAGTATGGAAACAGGGCTGGGCACTGAAGCTTTCTTT	CASSMETGLGTEAFF
few	TRBV7-2	TRBJ1-1	NA	TGTGCCAGCAGCCTGTATACTGAAGCTTTCTTT	CASSLYTEAFF
NA	TRBV28	TRBJ1-2	NA	TGTGCCAGCAGTTCCCCGACAGCCAACTATGGCTACACCTTC	CASSSPTANYGYTF
NA	TRBV2	TRBJ2-1	TRBD2	TGTGCCAGCCTTCTGGGGCTAGCGGGATACAATGAGCAGTTCTTC	CASLLGLAGYNEQFF
NA	TRBV6-6	TRBJ2-3	NA	TGTGCCAGCAGTGGCGACTTGGATACGCAGTATTTT	CASSGDLDTQYF
NA	TRBV5-4	TRBJ2-1	NA	TGTGCCAGCAGCTTGGACAGAAACAATGAGCAGTTCTTC	CASSLDRNNEQFF
many	TRBV5-6	TRBJ1-3	NA	TGTGCCAGCAGCTTGATTGCCGGGGCCTCTGGAAACACCATATATTTT	CASSLIAGASGNTIYF
few	TRBV9	TRBJ2-7	TRBD2	TGTGCCAGCACCCTCCCAGGGGGTAGCGGGAGAATTAGTCGCGAGCAGTACTTC	CASTLPGGSGRISREQYF
NA	TRBV6-1	TRBJ1-4	TRBD1	TGTGCCAGCAGTGATCAGACAGGGCAGAATGAAAAACTGTTTTTT	CASSDQTGQNEKLFF
NA	TRBV18	TRBJ1-2	NA	TGTGCCAGCTCACCAGGGGCCGCTAACTATGGCTACACCTTC	CASSPGAANYGYTF
NA	TRBV19	TRBJ1-1	NA	TGTGCCAGTAGTATGGGGGGCCCCACTGAAGCTTTCTTT	CASSMGGPTEAFF
NA	TRBV5-5	TRBJ1-4	NA	TGTGCCAGCAGCTTGGTACAGGGCCACGAAAAACTGTTTTTT	CASSLVQGHEKLFF
many	TRBV7-9	TRBJ1-1	TRBD1	TGTGCCAGCAGCCCCGAGGGGGCAGGGAGCACTGAAGCTTTCTTT	CASSPEGAGSTEAFF
NA	TRBV4-1	TRBJ2-2	TRBD1	TGCGCCAGCAGAACGAACAGGGGGCGGACCGGGGAGCTGTTTTTT	CASRTNRGRTGELFF
NA	TRBV9	TRBJ2-5	NA	TGTGCCAGCAGCTATCTAGGTGGGCCAGAGACCCAGTACTTC	CASSYLGGPETQYF
NA	TRBV5-6	TRBJ2-4	NA	TGTGCCAGCAGCTTGTATGGGGACATAGATAACATTCAGTACTTC	CASSLYGDIDNIQYF
NA	TRBV30	TRBJ1-2	TRBD1	TGTGCCTGGGAGGACAGGGGCTATGGCTACACCTTC	CAWEDRGYGYTF
many	TRBV15	TRBJ2-7	TRBD1	TGTGCCACCAGCAGAGGACAGGGTAGTTACGAGCAGTACTTC	CATSRGQGSYEQYF
NA	TRBV6-4	TRBJ2-3	TRBD2	TGTGCCAGCAGTCCCGGGACTAGCGGAACTAGCACAGATACGCAGTATTTT	CASSPGTSGTSTDTQYF
once	TRBV10-1	TRBJ2-7	TRBD1	TGCGCCAGCAGTCCTTATCCGACAGGGGGGACGGATAATTACGAGCAGTACTTC	CASSPYPTGGTDNYEQYF
once	TRBV5-6	TRBJ2-1	NA	TGTGCCAGCAGCTGGACCAACTCGCCCTCCTACAATGAGCAGTTCTTC	CASSWTNSPSYNEQFF
NA	TRBV2	TRBJ2-5	NA	TGTGCCAGCACGGCGGGACAACGAGAGACCCAGTACTTC	CASTAGQRETQYF
once	TRBV2	TRBJ2-3	NA	TGTGCCAGCACGTGGGGGTCGGGCACAGATACGCAGTATTTT	CASTWGSGTDTQYF
NA	TRBV28	TRBJ2-7	TRBD1	TGTGCCAGCAGTCGGGGACAGACTCCCTACGAGCAGTACTTC	CASSRGQTPYEQYF
few	TRBV9	TRBJ2-7	TRBD2	TGTGCCAGCAGCGTAGCCAGCGGGAGTAACTACGAGCAGTACTTC	CASSVASGSNYEQYF
NA	TRBV6-4	TRBJ1-2	NA	TGTGCCAGCAGTGTCTCGCAGGAGGGTTTTGGCTACACCTTC	CASSVSQEGFGYTF
NA	TRBV28	TRBJ1-1	NA	TGTGCCAGCAGTCCCCGTGGGGGGGCGCGTTTGGCTGAAGCTTTCTTT	CASSPRGGARLAEAFF
NA	TRBV10-2	TRBJ1-6	NA	TGCGCCAGCAGTGAACAAAGTAATTCACCCCTCCACTTT	CASSEQSNSPLHF
NA	TRBV7-2	TRBJ2-7	NA	TGTGCCAGCAGCTCGGACGGAGGTTACGAGCAGTACTTC	CASSSDGGYEQYF
NA	TRBV6-4	TRBJ2-1	NA	TGTGCCAGCAGTGACTCGATTTCTTTCTCCTACAATGAGCAGTTCTTC	CASSDSISFSYNEQFF
many	TRBV5-1	TRBJ2-1	TRBD2	TGCGCCAGCAGCTTGGCCTCGACTAGCGGGGGCCACAATGAGCAGTTCTTC	CASSLASTSGGHNEQFF
once	TRBV6-1	TRBJ2-7	TRBD1	TGTGCCAGCAGACTTACCGGGACAGGGCTTGTCGAGCAGTACTTC	CASRLTGTGLVEQYF
NA	TRBV28	TRBJ1-1	NA	TGTGCCAGCAGCTCTGACGGGATCATGAACACTGAAGCTTTCTTT	CASSSDGIMNTEAFF
NA	TRBV5-6	TRBJ2-7	NA	TGTGCCAGCAGCTCGTACCGGGACAACTACGAGCAGTACTTC	CASSSYRDNYEQYF
NA	TRBV9	TRBJ2-7	TRBD2	TGTGCCAGCAGCGTATCCGGGACTAGCTACGAGCAGTACTTC	CASSVSGTSYEQYF
NA	TRBV7-9	TRBJ2-3	TRBD1	TGTGCCAGCAGCCCAGAGTCAACAGGGGTTACGCAGTATTTT	CASSPESTGVTQYF
few	TRBV7-2	TRBJ1-5	NA	TGTGCCAGCAGCTGGGACGGGGGCGATCAGCCCCAGCATTTT	CASSWDGGDQPQHF
NA	TRBV7-2	TRBJ2-5	NA	TGTGCCAGCAGCTTACGGCGGGCTGGGGAGACCCAGTACTTC	CASSLRRAGETQYF
NA	TRBV18	TRBJ1-1	NA	TGTGCCAGCTCACCAGAGATGAACACTGAAGCTTTCTTT	CASSPEMNTEAFF
once	TRBV7-9	TRBJ2-1	TRBD2	TGTGCCAGCAGCCCGACTAGCGGGAGGGCCTACAATGAGCAGTTCTTC	CASSPTSGRAYNEQFF
NA	TRBV9	TRBJ2-3	NA	TGTGCCAGCAGCCCCCTTTGGGGGAGTGGCACAGATACGCAGTATTTT	CASSPLWGSGTDTQYF
NA	TRBV11-2	TRBJ1-4	TRBD1	TGTGCCAGCAGCTTAAACAGGGGTAATGAAAAACTGTTTTTT	CASSLNRGNEKLFF
NA	TRBV7-9	TRBJ2-5	NA	TGTGCCAGCAGCTTAGCAGGGATGGAGACCCAGTACTTC	CASSLAGMETQYF
NA	TRBV7-3	TRBJ2-3	TRBD2	TGTGCCAGCAGCTTTGTAGCGGGAGGGACAGATACGCAGTATTTT	CASSFVAGGTDTQYF
NA	TRBV28	TRBJ1-2	TRBD1	TGTGCCAGCAGTTTATTATCAGGGGGCGGGTATGGCTACACCTTC	CASSLLSGGGYGYTF
NA	TRBV2	TRBJ2-1	NA	TGTGCCAGCAGGGACACTAACAATGAGCAGTTCTTC	CASRDTNNEQFF
NA	TRBV28	TRBJ2-7	NA	TGTGCCAGCAGTCCCTCGTGGGGGGTTTCCTACGAGCAGTACTTC	CASSPSWGVSYEQYF
NA	TRBV5-3	TRBJ2-7	TRBD1	TGTGCCAGCAGCTTCCAGGGGGCGTTATTCGAGCAGTACTTC	CASSFQGALFEQYF
NA	TRBV14	TRBJ1-3	NA	TGTGCCAGCAGCCAAGACCTATTTAGGGGGAGGCTAATACCTGGAAACACCATATATTTT	CASSQDLFRGRLIPGNTIYF
once	TRBV5-1	TRBJ2-2	TRBD1	TGCGCCAGCAGCTTGCGAGGGCAGGGGGACACCGGGGAGCTGTTTTTT	CASSLRGQGDTGELFF
few	TRBV5-1	TRBJ2-7	NA	TGCGCCAGCAGCTTGGCTTCTGGTCGGGGGTGGCCCAAAACCCAGGTGTACGAGCAGTACTTC	CASSLASGRGWPKTQVYEQYF
NA	TRBV9	TRBJ1-4	TRBD1	TGTGCCAGCAGCCCGAGACAGGGCTTTAGCGGTGAAAAACTGTTTTTT	CASSPRQGFSGEKLFF
NA	TRBV5-1	TRBJ1-3	NA	TGCGCCAGCAGCTTGGCCGGCAGCACTGGAAACACCATATATTTT	CASSLAGSTGNTIYF
NA	TRBV19	TRBJ1-5	NA	TGTGCCAGTAGTCCGGGCTCACGATTGCCCCAGCATTTT	CASSPGSRLPQHF
few	TRBV20-1	TRBJ2-3	NA	TGCAGTGCTGCGGGACTCCCGGCGCAGTATTTT	CSAAGLPAQYF